This T cell receptor (beta chain) was found in a study of T cells in Graves' hyperthyroidism and ophthalmopathy. RNA transcripts gave rise to amplified TCR beta CDR3 regions. Initially, a first-round RT-PCR of the TCR CDR3 employed the HTBI primer set. TCRdb processed the multiplex PCR reads anew with MiXCR; each CDR3 protein has one entry. The table shows about 210,000 distinct CDR3 sequences, with roughly a sixth occurring only once. After removal of 1 base from V and 5 bases from J, the junction contained 22 bases not matched to a gene. Germline V lookup: CDR1 GTSNPN, CDR2 SVGIG (reference sequence). The CDR3 contains 21 residues.

The rearrangement uses TRBV30 and TRBJ2-1; 11 bases align to TRBD2. Sequenced input: blood. The clonotype comes from a man aged 45 to 65 with Graves' hyperthyroidism. The CDR3 nucleotides read TGTGCCTGGAGTGGAGGTCGGATTTTGGGAGGGGTACTAGCGGGGGACAATGAGCAGTTCTTC. Encoded protein: CAWSGGRILGGVLAGDNEQFF.